The present T cell receptor beta chain was sequenced within a study of T cells in Graves' hyperthyroidism and ophthalmopathy. Concerning this clonotype itself: As yet, its antigen is unknown.

The CDR3 regions of TCR beta were amplified from RNA transcripts. When the TCR CDR3 underwent first-round RT-PCR, the HTBI primer set was used. One entry per CDR3 protein, called by TCRdb with MiXCR from the multiplex PCR reads. The sample contains a few hundred thousand distinct CDR3 sequences, about 16% of which appear only once. Isolation of PBMCs was performed on around 9.4 ml fresh peripheral blood. Overall study results and limits: Peripheral blood also featured most of the thyroid clonotypes expanded above 0.001.

The V gene lost 3 bases and the J gene lost 0 bases, with 9 bases spanning the gap. CDR3 length: 14 residues. Germline CDR1 SQVTM, CDR2 ANQGSEA. The chain has TRBV29-1 and TRBJ1-3; D call uncertain. This TCR derives from a young woman with Graves' hyperthyroidism. Sequencing was carried out using blood. CDR3: CSVEGGNSGNTIYF. CDR3 DNA sequence: TGCAGCGTTGAGGGAGGGAACTCTGGAAACACCATATATTTT.